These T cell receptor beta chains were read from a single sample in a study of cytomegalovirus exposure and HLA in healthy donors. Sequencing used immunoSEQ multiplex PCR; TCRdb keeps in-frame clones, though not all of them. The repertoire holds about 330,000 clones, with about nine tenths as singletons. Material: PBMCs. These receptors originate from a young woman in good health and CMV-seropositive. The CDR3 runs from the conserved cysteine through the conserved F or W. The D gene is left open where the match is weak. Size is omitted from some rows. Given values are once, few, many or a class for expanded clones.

CDR3aa: CASSLGRWGQGGSNEKLFF; CDR3nt: TGTGCCAGCAGCTTAGGCCGTTGGGGACAGGGAGGTTCGAATGAAAAACTGTTTTTT; d_gene: TRBD1; v_gene: TRBV13; abundance: -; j_gene: TRBJ1-4
CDR3aa: CASSEGGSQGAFEQYF; CDR3nt: TGTGCCAGCAGCGAGGGGGGATCCCAGGGGGCTTTCGAGCAGTACTTC; d_gene: TRBD1; v_gene: TRBV9; abundance: -; j_gene: TRBJ2-7
CDR3aa: CASSHGGQGYEQYF; CDR3nt: TGTGCCAGCAGTCACGGGGGACAGGGTTACGAGCAGTACTTC; d_gene: TRBD1; v_gene: TRBV6-6; abundance: -; j_gene: TRBJ2-7
CDR3aa: CASSLGWDSNQPQHF; CDR3nt: TGTGCCAGCAGTTTAGGTTGGGACAGCAATCAGCCCCAGCATTTT; d_gene: -; v_gene: TRBV27; abundance: -; j_gene: TRBJ1-5
CDR3aa: CATSRATSYEQYF; CDR3nt: TGTGCCACCAGCAGAGCCACTAGCTACGAGCAGTACTTC; d_gene: -; v_gene: TRBV15; abundance: -; j_gene: TRBJ2-7
CDR3aa: CASSQFSGAGNTNEKLFF; CDR3nt: TGCGCCAGCAGCCAATTCTCAGGGGCGGGGAATACGAATGAAAAACTGTTTTTT; d_gene: -; v_gene: TRBV4-1; abundance: -; j_gene: TRBJ1-4
CDR3aa: CASSLYWDRLKTQYF; CDR3nt: TGCGCCAGCAGCCTGTACTGGGATCGTTTGAAGACCCAGTACTTC; d_gene: -; v_gene: TRBV5-1; abundance: -; j_gene: TRBJ2-5
CDR3aa: CASSPTGTSGRRHEQFF; CDR3nt: TGTGCCAGCAGTCCCACCGGGACTAGCGGGAGGAGACATGAGCAGTTCTTC; d_gene: TRBD2; v_gene: TRBV28; abundance: -; j_gene: TRBJ2-1
CDR3aa: CASSESPQGRTEAFF; CDR3nt: TGTGCCAGCAGTGAATCCCCACAGGGTCGCACTGAAGCTTTCTTT; d_gene: -; v_gene: TRBV2; abundance: -; j_gene: TRBJ1-1
CDR3aa: CASSPRTDTQYF; CDR3nt: TGTGCCAGCAGCCCGCGCACAGATACGCAGTATTTT; d_gene: -; v_gene: TRBV13; abundance: -; j_gene: TRBJ2-3
CDR3aa: CASSPSGIGKNTGELFF; CDR3nt: TGTGCCAGCAGCCCGAGTGGGATAGGGAAGAACACCGGGGAGCTGTTTTTT; d_gene: -; v_gene: TRBV11-3; abundance: -; j_gene: TRBJ2-2
CDR3aa: CASRPQRLGYGYTF; CDR3nt: TGTGCCAGCAGACCCCAAAGGCTGGGCTATGGCTACACCTTC; d_gene: -; v_gene: TRBV6-5; abundance: -; j_gene: TRBJ1-2
CDR3aa: CASTRTDGVTEAFF; CDR3nt: TGCGCCAGCACCAGGACAGACGGTGTCACTGAAGCTTTCTTT; d_gene: -; v_gene: TRBV4-1; abundance: -; j_gene: TRBJ1-1
CDR3aa: CASSYLPGPNNEKLFF; CDR3nt: TGTGCCAGCAGCTACCTTCCGGGACCGAATAATGAAAAACTGTTTTTT; d_gene: -; v_gene: TRBV6-5; abundance: -; j_gene: TRBJ1-4
CDR3aa: CASSQDPSGALKEQFF; CDR3nt: TGTGCCAGCAGCCAAGACCCTAGCGGAGCTCTCAAAGAGCAGTTCTTC; d_gene: TRBD2; v_gene: TRBV4-2; abundance: -; j_gene: TRBJ2-1
CDR3aa: CASSSRGYQPQHF; CDR3nt: TGTGCCAGCAGCTCAAGGGGGTATCAGCCCCAGCATTTT; d_gene: -; v_gene: TRBV7-2; abundance: -; j_gene: TRBJ1-5
CDR3aa: CASSLRGGNTEAFF; CDR3nt: TGTGCCAGTAGTCTCAGGGGGGGGAACACTGAAGCTTTCTTT; d_gene: TRBD1; v_gene: TRBV19; abundance: -; j_gene: TRBJ1-1
CDR3aa: CASSLPGTEAFF; CDR3nt: TGTGCCAGCAGCTTACCAGGGACTGAAGCTTTCTTT; d_gene: -; v_gene: TRBV7-9; abundance: -; j_gene: TRBJ1-1
CDR3aa: CASSIVERVNQPQHF; CDR3nt: TGTGCCAGTAGTATAGTCGAAAGGGTTAATCAGCCCCAGCATTTT; d_gene: -; v_gene: TRBV19; abundance: -; j_gene: TRBJ1-5
CDR3aa: CASSPAGGVNNEQFF; CDR3nt: TGTGCCAGCAGCCCCGCGGGAGGGGTTAACAATGAGCAGTTCTTC; d_gene: TRBD2; v_gene: TRBV7-3; abundance: -; j_gene: TRBJ2-1
CDR3aa: CASEFGQGYYGYTF; CDR3nt: TGTGCCAGCGAATTTGGACAGGGTTACTATGGCTACACCTTC; d_gene: TRBD1; v_gene: TRBV19; abundance: -; j_gene: TRBJ1-2
CDR3aa: CSVAGNAGNTIYF; CDR3nt: TGCAGCGTTGCAGGGAACGCTGGAAACACCATATATTTT; d_gene: -; v_gene: TRBV29-1; abundance: -; j_gene: TRBJ1-3
CDR3aa: CASSLLATGDYEQYF; CDR3nt: TGCGCCAGCAGCTTGTTGGCGACAGGTGACTACGAGCAGTACTTC; d_gene: -; v_gene: TRBV5-1; abundance: -; j_gene: TRBJ2-7
CDR3aa: CASSLGANTEAFF; CDR3nt: TGTGCCAGCAGCTTGGGAGCGAACACTGAAGCTTTCTTT; d_gene: -; v_gene: TRBV5-6; abundance: few; j_gene: TRBJ1-1